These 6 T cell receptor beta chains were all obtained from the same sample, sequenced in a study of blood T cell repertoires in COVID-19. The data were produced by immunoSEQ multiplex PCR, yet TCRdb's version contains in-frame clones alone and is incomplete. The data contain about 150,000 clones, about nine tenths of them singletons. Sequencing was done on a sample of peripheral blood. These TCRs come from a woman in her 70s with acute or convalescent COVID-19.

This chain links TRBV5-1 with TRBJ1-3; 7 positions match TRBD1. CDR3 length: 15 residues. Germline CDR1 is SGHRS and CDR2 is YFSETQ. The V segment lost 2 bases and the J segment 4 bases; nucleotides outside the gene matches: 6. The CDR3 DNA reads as TGCGCCAGCAGCTTAACAGGGGCATACGGAAACACCATATATTTT. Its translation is CASSLTGAYGNTIYF.

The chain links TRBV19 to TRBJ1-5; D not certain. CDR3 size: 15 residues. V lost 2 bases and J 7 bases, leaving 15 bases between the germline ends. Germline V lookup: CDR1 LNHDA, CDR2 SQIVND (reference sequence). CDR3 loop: CASSIYGVVGQPQHF. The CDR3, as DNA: TGTGCCAGTAGTATATACGGGGTTGTCGGACAGCCCCAGCATTTT.

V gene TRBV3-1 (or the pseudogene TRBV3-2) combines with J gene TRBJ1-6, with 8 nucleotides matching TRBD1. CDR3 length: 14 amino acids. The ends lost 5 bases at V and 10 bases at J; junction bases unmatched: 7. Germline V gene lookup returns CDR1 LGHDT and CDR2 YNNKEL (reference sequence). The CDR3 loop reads CASSEGQGGSPLHF. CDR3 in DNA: TGTGCCAGCAGCGAAGGACAGGGTGGATCACCCCTCCACTTT.

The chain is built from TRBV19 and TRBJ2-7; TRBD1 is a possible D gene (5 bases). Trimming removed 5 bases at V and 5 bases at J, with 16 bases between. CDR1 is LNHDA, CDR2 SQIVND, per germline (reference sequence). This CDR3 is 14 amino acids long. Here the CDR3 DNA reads TGTGCCAGTAGTCCCCGAGAAGGGGAACACGAGCAGTACTTC. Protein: CASSPREGEHEQYF.

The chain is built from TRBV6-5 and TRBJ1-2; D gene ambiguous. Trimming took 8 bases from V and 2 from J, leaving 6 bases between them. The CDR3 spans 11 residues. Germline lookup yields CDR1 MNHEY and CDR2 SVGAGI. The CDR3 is CASAGNYGYTF. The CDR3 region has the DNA TGTGCCAGCGCCGGGAACTATGGCTACACCTTC.

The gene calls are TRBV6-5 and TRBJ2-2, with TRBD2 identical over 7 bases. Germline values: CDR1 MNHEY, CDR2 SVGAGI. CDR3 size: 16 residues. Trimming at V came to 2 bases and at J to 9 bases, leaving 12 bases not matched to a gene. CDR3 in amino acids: CASSYGGLPGKRELFF. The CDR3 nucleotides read TGTGCCAGCAGTTACGGGGGACTACCAGGAAAGCGGGAGCTGTTTTTT.